The next 17 T cell receptor beta chains were all read from a single sample in a study of response to subunit inactivated influenza vaccine (dated 2018 in TCRdb). The library was generated by RT-PCR. The sequencer listed for this sample is Illumina HiSeq 2500. TCRdb reprocessed the public reads (quality trimming at Q25 with fastp, clone calling with MiXCR) and kept in-frame beta chains. Every CDR3 protein is listed once, alongside the most common genes and DNA of its rows. The sample profile shows 500,000 to 750,000 distinct CDR3 sequences; 14% of them were found once. Of the sample, around 10% falls within the top ten clones. This material consisted of PBMCs from blood, taken 12 days after vaccination. The receptors here all came from a man aged 50-59 years who received an inactivated influenza vaccine. Donor details come from another sample of the same person, matched by shared clones.

On this clonotype itself: A read error may explain this, as a much larger clone is one base away. The gene calls are TRBV3-1 and TRBJ2-7, with D possibly TRBD2 on 6 matching bases. The ends were cut back, 3 bases at V and 6 bases at J, with 18 bases in the middle. This CDR3 is 15 amino acids long. CDR1 and CDR2 from the germline V gene are LGHDT and YNNKEL (reference sequence). CDR3 in amino acids: CASSQSLPGAREQYF. Written as DNA, the CDR3 is TGTGCCAGCAGCCAGAGCCTACCGGGAGCTCGCGAGCAGTACTTC.

V gene TRBV20-1 combines with J gene TRBJ2-7; 11 positions match TRBD1. Unmatched junction bases numbered 4, after V lost 1 base and J lost 2 bases. Germline CDR1 reads DFQATT; CDR2 reads SNEGSKA (reference sequence). The CDR3 covers 15 residues. The CDR3 region is CSARVGQGAAYEQYF. The DNA for the CDR3 is TGCAGTGCTAGAGTCGGACAGGGGGCCGCCTACGAGCAGTACTTC.

V gene TRBV29-1 combines with J gene TRBJ2-5; possible D gene TRBD2, 7 bases. Germline CDR1 and CDR2: SQVTM and ANQGSEA. The CDR3 has 16 residues. The V end was cut by 7 bases, the J end by 5 bases, with 26 bases between. CDR3 amino acids: CSGGGGAGLGVETQYF. CDR3 nucleotides: TGCAGCGGAGGGGGGGGAGCGGGTCTCGGGGTGGAGACCCAGTACTTC.

This clonotype occurred a few times. The chain uses TRBV29-1 and TRBJ1-1, with 7 positions matching TRBD1. The CDR3 loop spans 13 amino acids. With V trimmed by 7 bases and J by 0 bases, 5 bases remained unmatched. CDR1 SQVTM and CDR2 ANQGSEA come from the germline V gene. This CDR3 reads CSARQGLNTEAFF. The CDR3, as DNA: TGCAGCGCTCGACAGGGCCTGAACACTGAAGCTTTCTTT.

This clonotype was picked up a small number of times. The genes are TRBV4-1 and TRBJ2-2; D call uncertain. CDR3 size: 12 residues. Germline V gene data show CDR1 as MGHRA and CDR2 as YSYEKL. V was cut by 4 bases and J by 6 bases, with 6 bases left in between. The CDR3 region has the DNA TGCGCCAGCAGCCCCTGGGCCGGGGAGCTGTTTTTT. It translates to CASSPWAGELFF.

V and J are TRBV20-1 and TRBJ2-7; D remains ambiguous. Germline V gene lookup returns CDR1 DFQATT and CDR2 SNEGSKA (reference sequence). The CDR3 loop spans 13 amino acids. Trimming took 5 bases from V and 3 from J, leaving 14 bases between them. The CDR3 loop is CSAQAHNLYEQYF. The CDR3 DNA reads as TGCAGTGCTCAAGCCCACAACCTCTACGAGCAGTACTTC.

This clonotype was observed at least ten times. The chain uses TRBV7-2 and TRBJ2-7; D possibly corresponds to TRBD1 (6 bases). Between the trimmed V and J ends, which lost 0 bases and 3 bases, there was a span of 9 bases. Germline V gene lookup returns CDR1 SGHTA and CDR2 FQGNSA. The CDR3 length is 14 residues. CDR3: CASSLAPRGYEQYF. CDR3 sequence (DNA): TGTGCCAGCAGCTTAGCGCCCAGGGGCTACGAGCAGTACTTC.

The genes are TRBV2 and TRBJ2-7; 9 bases agree with TRBD2. V lost 7 bases to trimming and J lost 3 bases; unmatched junction nucleotides: 4. The V gene's germline CDR1 is SNHLY and CDR2 FYNNEI. CDR3 length: 13 residues. CDR3 region: CASMLAGFYEQYF. For the CDR3, the DNA is TGTGCCAGCATGCTAGCGGGATTCTACGAGCAGTACTTC.

The chain combines TRBV5-1 with TRBJ1-4; perhaps TRBD1 as D (5 bases). Trimming took 0 bases from V and 3 from J, leaving 12 bases between them. The CDR3 has 16 residues. The germline V gene encodes CDR1 SGHRS and CDR2 YFSETQ. The CDR3 DNA reads TGCGCCAGCAGCTTGGGAGGGGCTACGGCTAATGAAAAACTGTTTTTT. This gives the protein CASSLGGATANEKLFF.

This chain uses TRBV15 with TRBJ1-5; D gene ambiguous. The germline V gene encodes CDR1 LNHNV and CDR2 YYDKDF (reference sequence). The CDR3 is made up of 14 amino acids. V was cut by 1 base and J by 7 bases, with 11 bases left in between. DNA of the CDR3: TGTGCCACCAGCAGAGTTGAGGTAGGGCAGCCCCAGCATTTT. Its translation is CATSRVEVGQPQHF.

V and J are TRBV15 and TRBJ2-5; unclear D gene. CDR1 LNHNV and CDR2 YYDKDF come from the germline V gene (reference sequence). V was trimmed by 0 bases and J by 2 bases, leaving 7 bases between them. The CDR3 sequence is 14 residues long. Written as DNA, the CDR3 is TGTGCCACCAGCAGAGATTTTGGGCAAGAGACCCAGTACTTC. Translated: CATSRDFGQETQYF.

The CDR3 spells CASREQGLKYGYTF. The CDR3 DNA reads TGTGCCAGCAGAGAACAGGGACTGAAGTATGGCTACACCTTC. V and J are TRBV2 and TRBJ1-2; possibly TRBD1 for D (6 bases). The germline V gene encodes CDR1 SNHLY and CDR2 FYNNEI. Trimming removed 6 bases at V and 5 bases at J, with 16 bases between. This CDR3 contains 14 residues.

V and J are TRBV6-1 and TRBJ1-2; 11 nucleotides agree with TRBD1. CDR1 and CDR2 from the germline V gene are MNHNS and SASEGT. The CDR3 covers 15 residues. V lost 5 bases to trimming and J lost 5 bases; unmatched junction nucleotides: 7. CDR3 coding DNA: TGTGCCAGCAGTCAGTGGACAGGGGGCAGATATGGCTACACCTTC. It yields the protein CASSQWTGGRYGYTF.

The chain carries TRBV5-1 and TRBJ2-1; maybe TRBD2 (5 bases). This CDR3 has 12 residues. The germline gives CDR1 SGHRS, CDR2 YFSETQ. V shed 3 bases and J shed 9 bases, with 10 bases lying between them. The DNA for the CDR3 is TGCGCCAGCAGCTGGTTTGGGAGTGAGCAGTTCTTC. This translates into CASSWFGSEQFF.

About this clonotype: This likely comes from a read error, as the CDR3 has no conserved phenylalanine or tryptophan at its end. The rearrangement joins TRBV10-3 to TRBJ2-1; TRBD2 matches at 13 bases. The junction had 5 bases not matched to a gene; V was cut back by 6 bases and J by 9 bases. CDR1 and CDR2 (germline): ENHRY, SYGVKD. The CDR3 is 14 amino acids. CDR3 loop: CAISWTSGGGEQFL. Here the CDR3 DNA reads TGTGCCATCAGCTGGACTAGCGGGGGTGGTGAGCAGTTCCTC.

This clonotype showed up just a few times. The chain links TRBV7-3 to TRBJ2-5; the D call may be TRBD1 or TRBD2 (5 bases each). V lost 0 bases and J lost 5, with 16 bases in between. Germline V gene lookup returns CDR1 SGHTA and CDR2 FQGTGA. This CDR3 region has 16 residues. The DNA for the CDR3 is TGTGCCAGCAGCTTAACCGGGGTGGGGGAGACTGAGACCCAGTACTTC. Translating gives CASSLTGVGETETQYF.

The rearrangement links TRBV6-1 to TRBJ2-5, with D possibly called TRBD1 or TRBD2 (6 bases each). The V gene's germline CDR1 is MNHNS and CDR2 SASEGT. Trimming pared 6 bases from V and 1 base from J, leaving 12 bases between. The CDR3 covers 14 residues. The CDR3 here is CASRSQGGQETQYF. In DNA form, the CDR3 reads TGTGCCAGCAGGTCACAGGGAGGCCAAGAGACCCAGTACTTC.